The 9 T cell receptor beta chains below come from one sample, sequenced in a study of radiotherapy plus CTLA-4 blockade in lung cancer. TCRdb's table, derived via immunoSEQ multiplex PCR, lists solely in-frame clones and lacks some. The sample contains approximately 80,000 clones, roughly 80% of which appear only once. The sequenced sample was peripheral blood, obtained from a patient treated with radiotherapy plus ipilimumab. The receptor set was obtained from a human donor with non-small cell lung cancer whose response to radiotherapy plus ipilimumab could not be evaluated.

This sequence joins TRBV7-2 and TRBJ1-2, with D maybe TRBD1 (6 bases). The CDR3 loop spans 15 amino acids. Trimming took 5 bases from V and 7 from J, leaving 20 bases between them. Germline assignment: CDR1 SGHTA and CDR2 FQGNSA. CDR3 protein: CASSLDWTAGRGYTF. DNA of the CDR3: TGTGCCAGCAGCCTAGACTGGACAGCAGGACGTGGCTACACCTTC.

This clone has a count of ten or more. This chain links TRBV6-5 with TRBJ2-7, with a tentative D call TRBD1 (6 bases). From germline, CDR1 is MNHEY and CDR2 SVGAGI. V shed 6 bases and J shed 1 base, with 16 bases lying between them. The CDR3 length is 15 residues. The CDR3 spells CASSLNTGTSYEQYF. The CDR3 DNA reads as TGTGCCAGCAGCCTAAACACCGGGACATCCTACGAGCAGTACTTC.

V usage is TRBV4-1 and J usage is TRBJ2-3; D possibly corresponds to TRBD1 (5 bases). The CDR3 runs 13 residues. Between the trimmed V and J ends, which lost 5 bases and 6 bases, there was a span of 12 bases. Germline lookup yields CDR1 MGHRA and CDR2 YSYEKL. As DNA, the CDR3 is TGCGCCAGCAGCTTACAAGGGGCGGATACGCAGTATTTT. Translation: CASSLQGADTQYF.

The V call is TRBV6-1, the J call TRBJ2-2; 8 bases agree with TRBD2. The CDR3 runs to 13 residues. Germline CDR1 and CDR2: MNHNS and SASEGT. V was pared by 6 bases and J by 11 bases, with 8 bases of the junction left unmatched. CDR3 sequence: CASRVAGQRELFF. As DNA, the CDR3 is TGTGCCAGCAGAGTAGCGGGGCAACGAGAGCTGTTTTTT.

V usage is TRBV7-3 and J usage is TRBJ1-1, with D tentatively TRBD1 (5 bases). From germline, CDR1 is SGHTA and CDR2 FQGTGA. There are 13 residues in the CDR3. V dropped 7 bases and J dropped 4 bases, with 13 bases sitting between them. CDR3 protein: CASTPGGGTEAFF. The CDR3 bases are TGTGCCAGCACCCCCGGGGGGGGCACTGAAGCTTTCTTT.

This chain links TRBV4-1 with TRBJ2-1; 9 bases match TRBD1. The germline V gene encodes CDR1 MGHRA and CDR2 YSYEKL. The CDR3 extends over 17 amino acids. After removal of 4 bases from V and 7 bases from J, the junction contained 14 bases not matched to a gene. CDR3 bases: TGCGCCAGCAGCCGACGACCGGGACAGGGATGGGCGAATGAGCAGTTCTTC. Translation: CASSRRPGQGWANEQFF.

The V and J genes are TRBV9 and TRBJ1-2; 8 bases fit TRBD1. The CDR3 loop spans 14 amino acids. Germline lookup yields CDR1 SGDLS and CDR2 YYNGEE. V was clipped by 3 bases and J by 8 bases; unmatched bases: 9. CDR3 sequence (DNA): TGTGCCAGCAGCGAGGGACAGGCCACTCGGGGCTACACCTTC. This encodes CASSEGQATRGYTF.

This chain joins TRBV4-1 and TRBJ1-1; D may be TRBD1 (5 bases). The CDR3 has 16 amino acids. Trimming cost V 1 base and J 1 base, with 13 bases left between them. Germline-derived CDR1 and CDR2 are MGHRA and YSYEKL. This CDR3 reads CASSQVGRGANTEAFF. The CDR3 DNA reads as TGCGCCAGCAGCCAAGTAGGGAGGGGCGCGAACACTGAAGCTTTCTTT.

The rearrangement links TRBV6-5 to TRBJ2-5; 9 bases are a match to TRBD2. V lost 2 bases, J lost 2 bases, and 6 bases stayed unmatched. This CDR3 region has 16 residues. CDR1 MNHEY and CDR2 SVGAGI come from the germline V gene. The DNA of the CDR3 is TGTGCCAGCAGTTACGTGTTAGCGGGGGTTCAAGAGACCCAGTACTTC. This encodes CASSYVLAGVQETQYF.